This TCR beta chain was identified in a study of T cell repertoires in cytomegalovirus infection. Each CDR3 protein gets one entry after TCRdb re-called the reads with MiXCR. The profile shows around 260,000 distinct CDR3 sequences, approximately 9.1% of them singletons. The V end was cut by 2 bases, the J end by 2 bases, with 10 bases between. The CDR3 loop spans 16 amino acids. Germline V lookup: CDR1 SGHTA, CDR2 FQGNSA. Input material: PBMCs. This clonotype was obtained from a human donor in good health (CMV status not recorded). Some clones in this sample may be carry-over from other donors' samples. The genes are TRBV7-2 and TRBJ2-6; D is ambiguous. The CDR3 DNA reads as TGTGCCAGCAGCTTATTAGGAAACCCTGGGGCCAACGTCCTGACTTTC. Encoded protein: CASSLLGNPGANVLTF.